One and the same sample provided the 3 T cell receptor beta chains below, sequenced in a study of blood T cell repertoires in COVID-19 (dated by TCRdb to the early 2020s). Libraries were built with the immunoSEQ multiplex PCR assay. The table comes from immuneACCESS by way of TCRdb, which keeps in-frame sequences with V and J called. Part of the clones is missing from these tables; in studies checked, under half for an unresolved V gene and the rest for unknown reasons. The sample records about 25,000 clones, 89% of which are singletons. Around 9.7% of the sample goes to the ten largest clones. Sequencing was performed on peripheral blood. These receptor sequences come from a man between 65 and 85 years old with acute or convalescent COVID-19.

The V and J genes are TRBV15 and TRBJ2-3, with D possibly matching TRBD2 (5 bases). The CDR3 length is 16 residues. Trimming removed 0 bases from V and 0 bases from J, with 10 bases in between. In germline, CDR1 is LNHNV, CDR2 YYDKDF (reference sequence). CDR3 in DNA: TGTGCCACCAGCAGAGATAGAGGGTCTAGCACAGATACGCAGTATTTT. This translates into CATSRDRGSSTDTQYF.

V is TRBV25-1 and J is TRBJ1-1; possibly TRBD1 for D (5 bases). The CDR3 is made up of 13 amino acids. Trimming removed 7 bases from V and 4 bases from J, with 13 bases in between. The V gene's germline CDR1 is MGHDK and CDR2 SYGVNS. The CDR3 region is CASKTAGTTEAFF. CDR3 in DNA: TGTGCCAGCAAAACCGCGGGGACCACTGAAGCTTTCTTT.

This clone was counted only a few times. V usage is TRBV11-2 and J usage is TRBJ2-7; TRBD1 might be the D (5 bases). V was clipped by 2 bases and J by 6 bases, with 14 bases between them. The germline gives CDR1 SGHAT, CDR2 FQNNGV. This CDR3 has 14 residues. The CDR3 sequence: CASSLNLLRGEQYF. For the CDR3, the DNA is TGTGCCAGCAGCTTAAATCTACTTAGGGGCGAGCAGTACTTC.